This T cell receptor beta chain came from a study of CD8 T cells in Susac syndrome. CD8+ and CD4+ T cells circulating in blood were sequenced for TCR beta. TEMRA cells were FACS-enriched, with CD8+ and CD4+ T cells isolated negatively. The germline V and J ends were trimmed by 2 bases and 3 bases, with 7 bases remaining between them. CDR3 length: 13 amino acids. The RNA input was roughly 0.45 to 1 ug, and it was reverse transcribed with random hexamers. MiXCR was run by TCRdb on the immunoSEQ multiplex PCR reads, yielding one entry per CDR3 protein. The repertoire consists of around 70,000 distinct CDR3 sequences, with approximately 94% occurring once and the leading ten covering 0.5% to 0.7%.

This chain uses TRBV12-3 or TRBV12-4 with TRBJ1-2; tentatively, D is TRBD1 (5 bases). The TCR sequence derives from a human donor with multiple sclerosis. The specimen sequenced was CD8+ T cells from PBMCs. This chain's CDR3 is CASSLTGDYGYTF. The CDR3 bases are TGTGCCAGCAGTTTAACAGGCGACTATGGCTACACCTTC.